These 11 T cell receptor beta chains were all obtained from the same sample, sequenced in a study of blood T cell repertoires in COVID-19. Sequenced by immunoSEQ multiplex PCR; TCRdb stores in-frame clones only, minus some. The sample includes 450,000 to 500,000 clones, 80% to 90% of them seen just once. The material sequenced was peripheral blood. The receptors were sampled from a human donor in a cohort sampled during active COVID-19.

The chain recombines TRBV6-6 with TRBJ2-3; 10 bases line up with TRBD2. Looked up from germline, CDR1 is MNHNY and CDR2 is SVGAGI (reference sequence). CDR3 size: 15 residues. V shed 6 bases and J 5 bases; nucleotides not matched to a gene: 8. CDR3 in DNA: TGTGCCAGCAGGAAACCGGCTAGCGGGAGAGATACGCAGTATTTT. Its translation: CASRKPASGRDTQYF.

The chain has TRBV19 and TRBJ1-1; TRBD1 is a possible D gene (6 bases). Germline CDR1 and CDR2: LNHDA and SQIVND (reference sequence). The CDR3 runs to 14 residues. Trimming shortened V by 2 bases and J by 4 bases, and 11 bases separated the two germline ends. CDR3 DNA sequence: TGTGCCAGTAGTATATCACAGGGAATCACTGAAGCTTTCTTT. Amino acids: CASSISQGITEAFF.

The chain has TRBV7-2 and TRBJ2-1; D is possibly TRBD2 (6 bases). The V and J ends lost 6 bases and 6 bases respectively, with 18 bases between them. Per the germline V gene, CDR1 is SGHTA and CDR2 is FQGNSA. This CDR3 has 15 residues. As DNA, the CDR3 is TGTGCCAGCAGGAAGATGGGGGGTGCCCTCAATGAGCAGTTCTTC. It encodes CASRKMGGALNEQFF.

This clone was picked up one time. This chain uses TRBV28 with TRBJ2-1, with TRBD2 matching over 11 bases. The CDR3 sequence is 22 residues long. Germline assignment: CDR1 MDHEN and CDR2 SYDVKM. The V and J ends lost 8 bases and 0 bases, in that order; junction bases with no gene match: 24. The CDR3 DNA reads TGTGCCAGCCTGACCCTCCGGGGACCGGGACTAGCGGAACGAAGCTCCTACAATGAGCAGTTCTTC. It is translated as CASLTLRGPGLAERSSYNEQFF.

This clone was seen once. The V gene is TRBV5-1, the J gene TRBJ2-7; TRBD1 matches 7 bases. This CDR3 contains 18 residues. V shed 4 bases, J shed 1 base, and the junction held 17 bases outside the gene matches. Looked up from germline, CDR1 is SGHRS and CDR2 is YFSETQ. The CDR3 sequence is CASSGLGRLGQSSYEQYF. CDR3 nucleotides: TGCGCCAGCAGCGGCCTGGGTAGGCTGGGACAGAGTTCCTACGAGCAGTACTTC.

The genes are TRBV6-6 and TRBJ2-1; 10 bases line up with TRBD1. In germline, CDR1 is MNHNY, CDR2 SVGAGI (reference sequence). V shed 0 bases, J shed 15 bases, and the junction held 2 bases outside the gene matches. The CDR3 totals 12 residues. The CDR3: CASSYSRDRGFF. The CDR3 DNA follows: TGTGCCAGCAGTTACTCCCGGGACAGGGGGTTCTTC.

This clone was recorded a few times. V and J are TRBV6-6 and TRBJ2-2, with a tentative D call TRBD2 (6 bases). Germline V gene lookup returns CDR1 MNHNY and CDR2 SVGAGI (reference sequence). The CDR3 runs to 15 residues. V lost 6 bases to trimming and J lost 5 bases, with 16 bases between them. CDR3 nucleotides: TGTGCCAGCAGGATACCGGGACGGGAGACCGGGGAGCTGTTTTTT. It encodes CASRIPGRETGELFF.

The table lists this clone with a count of one. CDR3 DNA: TGTGCCAGCAGCCCCGGTCGGGCGGGAGGGCCAGATACGCAGTATTTT. Protein sequence: CASSPGRAGGPDTQYF. The rearrangement uses TRBV7-2 and TRBJ2-3; 9 bases align to TRBD2. This CDR3 has 16 amino acids. Looked up from germline, CDR1 is SGHTA and CDR2 is FQGNSA. V shed 5 bases and J 4 bases; nucleotides not matched to a gene: 10. The full variable domain, completed using reference TRBV7-2 and TRBJ2-3, is GAGVSQSPSNKVTEKGKDVELRCDPISGHTALYWYRQSLGQGLEFLIYFQGNSAPDKSGLPSDRFSAERTGGSVSTLTIQRTQQEDSAVYLCASSPGRAGGPDTQYFGPGTRLTVL.

CDR3 loop: CASKNPAGGTGELFF. The CDR3 nucleotides are TGTGCCAGCAAAAATCCAGCGGGGGGCACCGGGGAGCTGTTTTTT. The chain employs TRBV7-2 and TRBJ2-2, with 9 bases identical to TRBD2. The germline CDR1 and CDR2 sequences are SGHTA and FQGNSA. The CDR3 is made up of 15 amino acids. Unmatched junction bases numbered 7, after V lost 7 bases and J lost 4 bases.

This chain uses TRBV6-5 with TRBJ2-7, with 9 bases that match TRBD2. This CDR3 is built from 16 residues. J was trimmed by 4 bases and V by 0 bases; bases with no gene match: 7. Germline V CDR1 and CDR2: MNHEY, SVGAGI. The DNA of the CDR3 is TGTGCCAGCAGTTACTCGAGTTTAGCGGGAGCATACGAGCAGTACTTC. This gives the protein CASSYSSLAGAYEQYF.

The rearrangement links TRBV25-1 to TRBJ2-7, with unresolved D. CDR1 is MGHDK, CDR2 SYGVNS, per germline. CDR3 length equals 12 residues. With 8 bases removed from V and 3 bases from J, the gap between germline ends came to 11 bases. CDR3: CASESHSYEQYF. CDR3 bases: TGTGCCAGCGAGAGCCACAGCTACGAGCAGTACTTC.